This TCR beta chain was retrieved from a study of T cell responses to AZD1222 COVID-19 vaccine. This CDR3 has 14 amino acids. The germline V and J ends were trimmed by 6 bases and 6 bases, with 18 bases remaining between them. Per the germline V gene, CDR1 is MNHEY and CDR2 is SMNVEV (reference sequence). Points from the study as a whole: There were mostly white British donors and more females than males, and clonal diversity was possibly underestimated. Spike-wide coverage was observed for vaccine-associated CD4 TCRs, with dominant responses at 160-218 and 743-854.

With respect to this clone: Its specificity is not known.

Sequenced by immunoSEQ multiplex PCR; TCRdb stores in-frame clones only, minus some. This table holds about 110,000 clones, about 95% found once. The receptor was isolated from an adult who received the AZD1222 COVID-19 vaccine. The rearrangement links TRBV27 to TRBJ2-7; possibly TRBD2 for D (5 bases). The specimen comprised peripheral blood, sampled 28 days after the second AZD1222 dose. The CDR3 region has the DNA TGTGCCAGCAGCGGATCTAGAGGGAAGGGCGAGCAGTACTTC. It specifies CASSGSRGKGEQYF.